This is a list of T cell receptor beta chains from one sample in a study of technical replicates of blood from a handful of donors. Only in-frame clones appear in the TCRdb table, and some are missing; sequencing was by immunoSEQ multiplex PCR. This sample yields about 80,000 clones, of which 90% to 95% are seen a single time; about 0.39% belongs to the top ten. Sequenced sample: T cells isolated from PBMCs. The receptors come from a human donor in good health. Each CDR3 is given with its conserved first and last residue. D genes are given only for firm matches. Some rows mark clone size as missing; the rest say once, few, many or name a class of expanded clone.

TGTGCCAGCAGCGCCGGGACTAGCGGGAGTCAAGAGACCCAGTACTTC	CASSAGTSGSQETQYF	TRBD2	once	TRBV11-3	TRBJ2-5	16
TGTGCCAGCAGCTACAGGGTATGGGACACTGAAGCTTTCTTT	CASSYRVWDTEAFF	-	-	TRBV11-3	TRBJ1-1	14
TGCGCCAGCAGCTCCGGGTACAACACTGAAGCTTTCTTT	CASSSGYNTEAFF	-	-	TRBV5-1	TRBJ1-1	13
TGCGCCAGCAGCCAACTCCGGGTTGCAGATACGCAGTATTTT	CASSQLRVADTQYF	-	-	TRBV4-1	TRBJ2-3	14
TGTGCCATCAGTGAGTCGACCCCCGGGACAGGGGTTGACGATGAGCAGTTCTTC	CAISESTPGTGVDDEQFF	TRBD1	-	TRBV10-3	TRBJ2-1	18
TGTGCCAGCAGTGACAGGGATGGGTCTCAGCCCCAGCATTTT	CASSDRDGSQPQHF	TRBD1	-	TRBV6-5	TRBJ1-5	14
TGTGCCAGTACCAATAAGGGTGGGTTGGGGGCCACCGGGGAGCTGTTTTTT	CASTNKGGLGATGELFF	-	-	TRBV19	TRBJ2-2	17
TGCGCCAGCAGCTTGGAAACAGGGAACACTGAAGCTTTCTTT	CASSLETGNTEAFF	-	-	TRBV5-1	TRBJ1-1	14
TGTGCCAGCAGCTTAATTTCCGGGGGAGCGACCCAGTACTTC	CASSLISGGATQYF	-	once	TRBV13	TRBJ2-5	14
TGTGCCAGCAGCTTACTACAGGGGATACTCTACGAGCAGTACTTC	CASSLLQGILYEQYF	TRBD1	once	TRBV7-8	TRBJ2-7	15
TGCAGTGCCGAAGACAGCTACGAGCAGTACTTC	CSAEDSYEQYF	-	once	TRBV20-1	TRBJ2-7	11
TGTGCCAGCAGGCTGGGCTCGAACACTGAAGCTTTCTTT	CASRLGSNTEAFF	-	-	TRBV28	TRBJ1-1	13
TGTGCCAGCAGCGCCTTGAGGCGGGACACCATATATTTT	CASSALRRDTIYF	-	-	TRBV7-8	TRBJ1-3	13
TGTGCCAGCAGCCTCTCGGCTGGGGCCAACGTCCTGACTTTC	CASSLSAGANVLTF	-	-	TRBV14	TRBJ2-6	14
TGTGCCAGCAGTTCCCGTCGCTCTGGGGCCAACGTCCTGACTTTC	CASSSRRSGANVLTF	-	-	TRBV6-5	TRBJ2-6	15
TGTGCCAGCTCAACGGTGACAGGGTACAGCAATCAGCCCCAGCATTTT	CASSTVTGYSNQPQHF	TRBD1	-	TRBV18	TRBJ1-5	16
TGTGCCTGGAGTCGCGGGATCGGGAACACTGAAGCTTTCTTT	CAWSRGIGNTEAFF	-	-	TRBV30	TRBJ1-1	14
TGCAGCGTTGAGTACTCCGGGACAGGGATCCTGTGGGAGACCCAGTACTTC	CSVEYSGTGILWETQYF	TRBD1	-	TRBV29-1	TRBJ2-5	17
TGTGCCATCAGTGAGGGGGAGACGGGCACCGGGGAGCTGTTTTTT	CAISEGETGTGELFF	-	-	TRBV10-3	TRBJ2-2	15
TGTGCCAGTAGTCCACGACTAGCGGGGCAGATAGATACGCAGTATTTT	CASSPRLAGQIDTQYF	TRBD2	-	TRBV19	TRBJ2-3	16
TGCGCCAGCAGCCCCTCGACAGGAAGGGGAAATGAAAAACTGTTTTTT	CASSPSTGRGNEKLFF	-	-	TRBV5-1	TRBJ1-4	16
TGTGCCAGCAGCATGCTGGCGGGAGTAGATTACAATGAGCAGTTCTTC	CASSMLAGVDYNEQFF	TRBD2	once	TRBV7-3	TRBJ2-1	16
TGTGCCAGCAGCTTGGACCTCGGGGGAGAGACCCAGTACTTC	CASSLDLGGETQYF	-	-	TRBV5-4	TRBJ2-5	14
TGTGCCAGCAGTGCGGACAGATTCACTGAAGCTTTCTTT	CASSADRFTEAFF	-	-	TRBV6-5	TRBJ1-1	13
TGTGCCAGCAGGTTACTAGCGGAGTATGACGAGCAGTACTTC	CASRLLAEYDEQYF	TRBD2	-	TRBV7-9	TRBJ2-7	14
TGTGCCAGTACTATGGACAGATTCAATCAGCCCCAGCATTTT	CASTMDRFNQPQHF	-	-	TRBV19	TRBJ1-5	14
TGTGCGGAAAGGGGGCCCAAAGGAAACACCATATATTTT	CAERGPKGNTIYF	TRBD1	-	TRBV30	TRBJ1-3	13
TGTGCCAGCAGTGAAGGACTAGGGGTTGATACGCAGTATTTT	CASSEGLGVDTQYF	TRBD2	-	TRBV6-5	TRBJ2-3	14
TGTGCCAGTAGTATAGGACAGGCTCCTGGGAATGAGCAGTTCTTC	CASSIGQAPGNEQFF	-	-	TRBV19	TRBJ2-1	15
TGTGCCAGCAGCTTAGGGTCGAGGGCATCGACAGATACGCAGTATTTT	CASSLGSRASTDTQYF	-	-	TRBV5-4	TRBJ2-3	16
TGTGCCAGCAGCACAGCGGGGACAGGGGTTATAAGGGAGCAGTACTTC	CASSTAGTGVIREQYF	TRBD1	-	TRBV9	TRBJ2-7	16
TGTGCCAGCAGTGAACTAGCGGGAGGTACCTACAATGAGCAGTTCTTC	CASSELAGGTYNEQFF	TRBD2	-	TRBV6-1	TRBJ2-1	16
TGTGCCAGCAGCTTGGTGAATCCGAGGGAGACCCAGTACTTC	CASSLVNPRETQYF	-	once	TRBV5-6	TRBJ2-5	14